These 20 T cell receptor beta chains were sequenced from one sample in a study of cytomegalovirus exposure and HLA in healthy donors. Here immunoSEQ multiplex PCR was the method, and the copy in TCRdb shows in-frame clones only, minus some. The repertoire holds 82,000 or so clones, with around 92% as singletons. The material sequenced was PBMCs. Receptors originate from a young man in good health and CMV-seronegative.

This clone was seen just once. The chain combines TRBV2 with TRBJ1-1, with 8 positions matching TRBD1. The ends lost 4 bases at V and 1 base at J; junction bases unmatched: 2. In germline, CDR1 is SNHLY, CDR2 FYNNEI. The CDR3 consists of 14 residues. DNA for the CDR3: TGTGCCAGCAGTGCTCAGGGGGCGAACACTGAAGCTTTCTTT. This gives the protein CASSAQGANTEAFF.

The chain has TRBV30 and TRBJ1-5, with D maybe TRBD1 (6 bases). This CDR3 contains 16 residues. V lost 0 bases and J lost 0, with 12 bases in between. Germline V gene data show CDR1 as GTSNPN and CDR2 as SVGIG (reference sequence). The CDR3 sequence is CAWSVGQPYSNQPQHF. The CDR3 DNA reads as TGTGCCTGGAGTGTCGGACAGCCATATAGCAATCAGCCCCAGCATTTT.

The chain joins TRBV4-1 to TRBJ1-4, with D maybe TRBD1 (5 bases). The V end was cut by 4 bases, the J end by 3 bases, with 30 bases between. The CDR3 covers 21 residues. Germline V gene lookup returns CDR1 MGHRA and CDR2 YSYEKL. The chain's CDR3 is CASSLKQPGLRRVGANEKLFF. CDR3 nucleotide sequence: TGCGCCAGCAGCCTCAAGCAGCCGGGACTTCGTAGAGTGGGGGCTAATGAAAAACTGTTTTTT.

V is TRBV10-1 and J is TRBJ2-1, with 13 bases lining up with TRBD2. J gave up 7 bases and V 4 bases, and 4 bases lay outside the gene matches. The germline V gene encodes CDR1 WNHNN and CDR2 SYGVQD (reference sequence). This CDR3 has 15 residues. The CDR3 bases are TGCGCCAGCAGTGTCCGACTAGCGGGGGGAAATGAGCAGTTCTTC. Protein sequence: CASSVRLAGGNEQFF.

The V call is TRBV5-1, the J call TRBJ2-2, with 8 bases fitting TRBD1. The CDR3 length is 17 residues. From germline, CDR1 is SGHRS and CDR2 YFSETQ. The V segment lost 0 bases and the J segment 5 bases; nucleotides outside the gene matches: 9. The CDR3 DNA reads TGCGCCAGCAGCTTGGATCCCAGGGGGCGGTATACCGGGGAGCTGTTTTTT. It yields the protein CASSLDPRGRYTGELFF.

The gene calls are TRBV6-5 and TRBJ2-7; 8 bases agree with TRBD2. The trim removed 0 bases at V and 2 bases at J, leaving 6 bases unmatched. Per germline, CDR1 MNHEY and CDR2 SVGAGI. The CDR3 is made up of 16 amino acids. The CDR3 coding sequence is TGTGCCAGCAGTTACTCGAAGGTAGCGGGAACCTACGAGCAGTACTTC. It specifies CASSYSKVAGTYEQYF.

This sequence joins TRBV6-4 and TRBJ2-3, with TRBD2 matching over 8 bases. Trimming took 4 bases from V and 0 from J; bases not matched to a gene: 0. The CDR3 has 14 residues. CDR1 is MRHNA, CDR2 SNTAGT, per germline. The CDR3 loop reads CASSASGSTDTQYF. The CDR3 nucleotides are TGTGCCAGCAGTGCTAGCGGGAGCACAGATACGCAGTATTTT.

The rearrangement uses TRBV15 and TRBJ2-5; 10 nucleotides align to TRBD1. The germline V gene has CDR1 LNHNV and CDR2 YYDKDF (reference sequence). CDR3 size: 15 residues. V lost 5 bases and J lost 4; bases outside the gene matches: 7. The CDR3 DNA sequence: TGTGCCACCAGCGCCGTCCGGGACAGGGGAGAGACCCAGTACTTC. Its translation: CATSAVRDRGETQYF.

The chain uses TRBV28 and TRBJ2-3, with 7 bases lining up with TRBD1. After removal of 7 bases from V and 0 bases from J, the junction contained 4 bases not matched to a gene. The CDR3 loop spans 14 amino acids. Germline V lookup: CDR1 MDHEN, CDR2 SYDVKM. The chain's CDR3 is CASKTGISTDTQYF. For the CDR3, the DNA is TGTGCCAGCAAGACAGGGATTAGCACAGATACGCAGTATTTT.

The chain uses TRBV27 and TRBJ1-1, with 7 bases that match TRBD1. V shed 2 bases, J shed 4 bases, and the junction held 4 bases outside the gene matches. CDR1 and CDR2 (germline): MNHEY, SMNVEV (reference sequence). This CDR3 is 14 amino acids long. CDR3 DNA: TGTGCCAGCAGTTTAGCAGGGGGGTCCACTGAAGCTTTCTTT. Residues: CASSLAGGSTEAFF.

The rearrangement links TRBV5-4 to TRBJ1-2, with 8 positions matching TRBD1. Germline loops: CDR1 SGHNT, CDR2 YYREEE (reference sequence). The CDR3 is 17 residues long. J was trimmed by 1 base and V by 0 bases; bases with no gene match: 8. DNA for the CDR3: TGTGCCAGCAGCTTGGTTGGGGCAGGGGGCCGTAACTATGGCTACACCTTC. Residues: CASSLVGAGGRNYGYTF. The whole variable domain, filled in from reference TRBV5-4 and TRBJ1-2, reads ETGVTQSPTHLIKTRGQQVTLRCSSQSGHNTVSWYQQALGQGPQFIFQYYREEENGRGNFPPRFSGLQFPNYSSELNVNALELDDSALYLCASSLVGAGGRNYGYTFGSGTRLTVV.

The chain joins TRBV5-1 to TRBJ2-2; D may be TRBD2 (6 bases). Germline V lookup: CDR1 SGHRS, CDR2 YFSETQ. The CDR3 runs to 14 residues. The V end lost 4 bases, the J end lost 8 bases, and 15 bases lay between the germline ends. CDR3 loop: CASSVRLVSGELFF. As DNA, the CDR3 is TGCGCCAGCAGCGTGCGACTAGTTTCTGGGGAGCTGTTTTTT.

The chain employs TRBV6-1 and TRBJ2-1; D not certain. This CDR3 region has 12 residues. Germline V gene lookup returns CDR1 MNHNS and CDR2 SASEGT. V dropped 2 bases and J dropped 6 bases, with 5 bases sitting between them. CDR3 region: CASSEPFNEQFF. The DNA for the CDR3 is TGTGCCAGCAGTGAACCGTTCAATGAGCAGTTCTTC.

The chain uses TRBV25-1 and TRBJ1-2, with a weak D call TRBD1 (5 bases). CDR1 MGHDK and CDR2 SYGVNS come from the germline V gene. Trimming left V 2 bases short and J 5 bases short, with 9 bases between. This CDR3 is 13 amino acids long. CDR3 residues: CASSEPAGYGYTF. For the CDR3, the DNA is TGTGCCAGCAGTGAACCCGCAGGGTATGGCTACACCTTC.

This chain uses TRBV9 with TRBJ2-5; 8 positions match TRBD1. The CDR3 is 15 residues long. Germline CDR1 reads SGDLS; CDR2 reads YYNGEE. J was trimmed by 5 bases and V by 4 bases; bases with no gene match: 10. The CDR3 nucleotides read TGTGCCAGCAGCAGGGACAGGTGGGGTGGGGAGACCCAGTACTTC. Residues: CASSRDRWGGETQYF.

The genes are TRBV6-1 and TRBJ1-5; D is possibly TRBD1 (6 bases). This CDR3 comprises 15 residues. The V end was cut by 2 bases, the J end by 7 bases, with 15 bases between. Germline V gene lookup returns CDR1 MNHNS and CDR2 SASEGT. CDR3 in DNA: TGTGCCAGCAGTGAATCAGGGGTTTACGGACAGCCCCAGCATTTT. It codes for CASSESGVYGQPQHF.

The chain has TRBV5-1 and TRBJ2-1; 7 nucleotides match TRBD2. The length of the CDR3 is 15 residues. Trimming removed 4 bases from V and 3 bases from J; junction bases left unmatched: 7. In germline, CDR1 is SGHRS, CDR2 YFSETQ. The CDR3 loop reads CASSPSAGLYNEQFF. The CDR3 nucleotides are TGCGCCAGCAGCCCCTCAGCGGGGCTCTACAATGAGCAGTTCTTC.

The gene calls are TRBV5-1 and TRBJ2-7; TRBD1 might be the D (8 bases). Deletions cut 4 bases from V and 3 bases from J, with 29 bases between. CDR3 length equals 19 residues. Germline assignment: CDR1 SGHRS and CDR2 YFSETQ. The CDR3, as DNA: TGCGCCAGCAGCCAAGAGGACAGGGAGGGGCTAACCCGGGGCTACGAGCAGTACTTC. Amino acids: CASSQEDREGLTRGYEQYF.

The genes are TRBV5-8 and TRBJ2-7; 8 bases are shared with TRBD1. Trimming removed 5 bases from V and 8 bases from J; junction bases left unmatched: 18. Germline assignment: CDR1 SGHTS and CDR2 YDEGEE. This CDR3 has 16 amino acids. The CDR3 reads CASSLTAGQGRVKQYF. The CDR3 DNA reads as TGTGCCAGCAGTCTTACTGCCGGACAGGGTAGAGTCAAGCAGTACTTC.

The CDR3 loop is CASGYGTGLGQPQHF. In DNA form, the CDR3 reads TGTGCTAGTGGCTACGGGACAGGGTTGGGTCAGCCCCAGCATTTT. The rearrangement joins TRBV12-5 to TRBJ1-5, with 9 bases fitting TRBD1. Germline V CDR1 and CDR2: LGHNT, FRNRAP. The CDR3 runs 15 residues. J was trimmed by 6 bases and V by 6 bases; bases with no gene match: 9.